This TCR beta chain came from a study of T cell clonality in common variable immunodeficiency. TCRdb keeps only in-frame clones here, not all; method: immunoSEQ multiplex PCR. The counts give fewer than 50,000 clones, none of them seen only once; about 0.66% is held by the top ten. Germline V gene data show CDR1 as SGHNT and CDR2 as YYREEE (reference sequence). J gave up 10 bases and V 0 bases, and 10 bases lay outside the gene matches. CDR3 length: 16 residues. This clone was recorded at least ten times. The sequenced fragment ends 3 residues before the CDR3 boundary, so the rest is inferred from the germline J gene.

The material sequenced was peripheral blood mononuclear cells. The origin of this receptor is a person aged 18-69 years in good health. V gene TRBV5-4 combines with J gene TRBJ2-2, with 9 bases fitting TRBD2. This CDR3 reads CASSLAARGGREELFF. CDR3 DNA (partial): TGTGCCAGCAGCTTGGCCGCGCGGGGGGGCCGCGAGGAG. The full variable domain, rest sourced from reference TRBV5-4 and TRBJ2-2, is ETGVTQSPTHLIKTRGQQVTLRCSSQSGHNTVSWYQQALGQGPQFIFQYYREEENGRGNFPPRFSGLQFPNYSSELNVNALELDDSALYLCASSLAARGGREELFFGEGSRLTVL.